One and the same sample provided the 15 T cell receptor beta chains below, sequenced in a study of CD8+ T cells in alopecia areata. Extracted RNA was reverse transcribed, and the resulting cDNA served as sequencing template. Generated by immunoSEQ multiplex PCR, the TCRdb table keeps only in-frame clones and is missing some. The sample contains 85,000 to 110,000 clones, 55% of which appear only once. The sequenced material came from CD4+ T cells sorted from blood. The source of these receptors is a human donor in good health.

The chain recombines TRBV28 with TRBJ2-5; D not resolved. This CDR3 is 12 amino acids long. Germline CDR1 MDHEN, CDR2 SYDVKM. V shed 3 bases and J shed 0 bases, with 2 bases lying between them. As DNA, the CDR3 is TGTGCCAGCAGTTTGTACCAAGAGACCCAGTACTTC. Its translation: CASSLYQETQYF. The variable domain in full, with the rest retrieved from reference TRBV28 and TRBJ2-5, is DVKVTQSSRYLVKRTGEKVFLECVQDMDHENMFWYRQDPGLGLRLIYFSYDVKMKEKGDIPEGYSVSREKKERFSLILESASTNQTSMYLCASSLYQETQYFGPGTRLLVL.

V usage is TRBV25-1 and J usage is TRBJ2-7; 8 positions agree with TRBD2. This CDR3 has 13 amino acids. J lost 0 bases, V lost 10 bases, and 5 bases had no gene match. Per germline, CDR1 MGHDK and CDR2 SYGVNS. CDR3 sequence: CATISGSSYEQYF. For the CDR3, the DNA is TGTGCCACTATAAGCGGGAGCTCCTACGAGCAGTACTTC.

As concerns this clone: This same CDR3 is encoded by further DNA sequences in the sample. The chain uses TRBV29-1 and TRBJ1-1; 7 nucleotides agree with TRBD1. The V and J ends lost 3 bases and 2 bases, in that order; junction bases with no gene match: 3. Per germline, CDR1 SQVTM and CDR2 ANQGSEA. The CDR3 is made up of 13 amino acids. The CDR3 reads CSVEGTENTEAFF. The CDR3 DNA follows: TGCAGCGTTGAGGGGACAGAAAACACTGAAGCTTTCTTT.

This rearrangement joins TRBV15 to TRBJ2-5, with D perhaps TRBD1 (6 bases). V lost 3 bases and J lost 4, with 15 bases in between. CDR3 length equals 15 residues. Germline values: CDR1 LNHNV, CDR2 YYDKDF (reference sequence). Here the CDR3 reads CATSRGARSLETQYF. In nucleotides, the CDR3 is TGTGCCACCAGCAGGGGGGCGAGGAGTTTAGAGACCCAGTACTTC.

This clone was recorded only once. This chain connects TRBV29-1 to TRBJ2-3, with TRBD1 matching 8 bases. The CDR3 contains 14 residues. V lost 5 bases, J lost 6 bases, and 10 bases stayed unmatched. CDR1 and CDR2 from the germline V gene are SQVTM and ANQGSEA. CDR3 bases: TGCAGCGTTCTCAGGGGGCCGGCACCGGATACGCAGTATTTT. Protein product: CSVLRGPAPDTQYF.

Remarks on this clone: One junction end disagrees with the germline gene, perhaps due to a read error. The chain links TRBV9 to TRBJ1-2; unclear D gene. CDR1 and CDR2 from the germline V gene are SGDLS and YYNGEE. The CDR3 has 12 residues. CDR3 in amino acids: CASSQAKYGYTF. The CDR3 nucleotides are TGTGCCAGCAGCCAAGCTAAATATGGCTACACCTTC. Full variable domain (missing parts from reference TRBV9 and TRBJ1-2): DSGVTQTPKHLITATGQRVTLRCSPRSGDLSVYWYQQSLDQGLQFLIQYYNGEERAKGNILERFSAQQFPDLHSELNLSSLELGDSALYFCASSQAKYGYTFGSGTRLTVV.

The genes are TRBV15 and TRBJ2-5; 7 bases are a match to TRBD2. This CDR3 region has 15 residues. Germline CDR1 LNHNV, CDR2 YYDKDF (reference sequence). V was clipped by 0 bases and J by 4 bases; unmatched bases: 5. CDR3 bases: TGTGCCACCAGCAGAGATGTGGGCGGGGGAGAGACCCAGTACTTC. Residues: CATSRDVGGGETQYF.

This chain connects TRBV29-1 to TRBJ2-1, with unresolved D. Trimming left V 6 bases short and J 4 bases short, with 7 bases between. This CDR3 region has 11 residues. Germline V gene sequence: CDR1 SQVTM, CDR2 ANQGSEA. Here the CDR3 reads CSVQRYNEQFF. The CDR3 region has the DNA TGCAGCGTCCAGAGATACAATGAGCAGTTCTTC.

The chain combines TRBV7-2 with TRBJ2-7; D may be TRBD1 (5 bases). V lost 6 bases and J lost 5, with 20 bases in between. Germline-derived CDR1 and CDR2 are SGHTA and FQGNSA. The CDR3 has 15 residues. The CDR3 DNA reads as TGTGCCAGCAGGCGCGACAGCCCAAGAGGTCACGAGCAGTACTTC. It is translated as CASRRDSPRGHEQYF.

The rearrangement joins TRBV14 to TRBJ2-6, with TRBD1 matching over 7 bases. With V trimmed by 1 base and J by 1 base, 7 bases remained unmatched. The CDR3 sequence is 18 residues long. Germline CDR1 is SGHDN and CDR2 is FVKESK. CDR3 loop: CASSQVRDSRSGANVLTF. DNA for the CDR3: TGTGCCAGCAGCCAAGTCCGGGACAGCCGATCTGGGGCCAACGTCCTGACTTTC.

The gene calls are TRBV2 and TRBJ1-6; D perhaps matches TRBD1 (5 bases). The germline gives CDR1 SNHLY, CDR2 FYNNEI. The germline V and J ends were trimmed by 8 bases and 7 bases, with 27 bases remaining between them. The CDR3 loop spans 18 amino acids. The CDR3 coding sequence is TGTGCCAGCCGCTCCGGGACTTTGGGTGATGGGAGGAATTCACCCCTCCACTTT. Protein product: CASRSGTLGDGRNSPLHF.

The genes are TRBV5-1 and TRBJ2-5; 11 nucleotides line up with TRBD1. Germline V CDR1 and CDR2: SGHRS, YFSETQ. The CDR3 has 16 residues. V dropped 0 bases and J dropped 7; count of bases not matched to a gene: 8. The CDR3 DNA follows: TGCGCCAGCAGCTTGGAAGGGACAGGGGGTATGGCGACCCAGTACTTC. Protein product: CASSLEGTGGMATQYF. Variable domain in full (rest from reference TRBV5-1 and TRBJ2-5): KAGVTQTPRYLIKTRGQQVTLSCSPISGHRSVSWYQQTPGQGLQFLFEYFSETQRNKGNFPGRFSGRQFSNSRSEMNVSTLELGDSALYLCASSLEGTGGMATQYFGPGTRLLVL.

This chain connects TRBV7-9 to TRBJ2-2, with 9 bases that match TRBD1. Looked up from germline, CDR1 is SEHNR and CDR2 is FQNEAQ (reference sequence). V shed 7 bases and J 0 bases; nucleotides not matched to a gene: 9. The CDR3 sequence is 17 residues long. CDR3 sequence reads: CASTPGTGSANTGELFF. The DNA of the CDR3 is TGTGCCAGCACCCCCGGGACAGGGAGCGCGAACACCGGGGAGCTGTTTTTT.

The V gene is TRBV23-1, the J gene TRBJ1-1, with D unclear. TRBV23-1 carries the ORF label, with uncertain function. CDR3 size: 16 residues. V was shortened by 4 bases and J by 1 base, with 16 bases between the two germline ends. The chain's CDR3 is CASSPSGWTGNTEAFF. As DNA, the CDR3 is TGCGCCAGCAGTCCTTCGGGTTGGACGGGGAACACTGAAGCTTTCTTT.

This clone was found a few times. The rearrangement uses TRBV7-9 and TRBJ2-7; tentatively, D is TRBD1 (8 bases). Germline loops: CDR1 SEHNR, CDR2 FQNEAQ (reference sequence). The V end lost 2 bases, the J end lost 7 bases, and 15 bases lay between the germline ends. The CDR3 sequence is 14 residues long. The CDR3 DNA reads TGTGCCAGCAGCTTAAGGACAGGGAGGGATGAGCAGTACTTC. Translating gives CASSLRTGRDEQYF.